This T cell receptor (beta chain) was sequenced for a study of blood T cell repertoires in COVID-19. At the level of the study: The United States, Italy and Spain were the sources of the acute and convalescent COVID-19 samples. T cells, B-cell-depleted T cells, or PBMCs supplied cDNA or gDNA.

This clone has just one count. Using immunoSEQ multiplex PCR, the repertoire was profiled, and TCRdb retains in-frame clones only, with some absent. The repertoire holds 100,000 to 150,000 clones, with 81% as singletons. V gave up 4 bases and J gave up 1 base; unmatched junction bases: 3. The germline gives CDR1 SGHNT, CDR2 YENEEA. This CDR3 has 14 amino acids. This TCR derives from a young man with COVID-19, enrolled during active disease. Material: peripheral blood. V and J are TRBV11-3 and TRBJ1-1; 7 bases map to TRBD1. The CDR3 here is CASSSRTGNTEAFF. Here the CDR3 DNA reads TGTGCCAGCAGCTCCCGGACAGGGAACACTGAAGCTTTCTTT.